These T cell receptor beta chains were read from a single sample in a study of regulatory T cells in long-lasting Graves disease. TCRdb passed the multiplex PCR reads through MiXCR, listing each CDR3 protein once. This table has about 290,000 distinct CDR3 sequences, 22% appearing once. Sequencing was performed on peripheral blood mononuclear cells (PBMCs), taken when the disease was refractory, from a patient treated with antithyroid drugs. All receptors come from a female donor with Graves disease. The CDR3 runs from the conserved cysteine through the conserved F or W. Each record gives: V gene, CDR3 length, clone size, D gene, J gene, CDR3 DNA, CDR3 protein. D genes are given only for firm matches. Clone size is shown for a subset of rows, as once, few, many or a class of expanded clone.

v_gene: TRBV20-1; len: 14; abundance: few; d_gene: -; j_gene: TRBJ1-1; CDR3nt: TGCAGTGCTAACTACAGGGCAGGGAGGGCTGAAGCTTTCTTT; CDR3aa: CSANYRAGRAEAFF
v_gene: TRBV30; len: 11; abundance: few; d_gene: -; j_gene: TRBJ2-2; CDR3nt: TGTGCCTGGGAGAACACCGGGGAGCTGTTTTTT; CDR3aa: CAWENTGELFF
v_gene: TRBV30; len: 13; abundance: few; d_gene: -; j_gene: TRBJ1-6; CDR3nt: TGTGCCTGGAGACTCGGGCAGGATTCACCCCTCCACTTT; CDR3aa: CAWRLGQDSPLHF
v_gene: TRBV6-1; len: 15; abundance: few; d_gene: -; j_gene: TRBJ2-5; CDR3nt: TGTGCCAGCAGATCACCTACAGGGAACCAAGAGACCCAGTACTTC; CDR3aa: CASRSPTGNQETQYF
v_gene: TRBV2; len: 14; abundance: many; d_gene: -; j_gene: TRBJ1-1; CDR3nt: TGTGCCAGCAGTGAGCCATTAGACGGCACTGAAGCTTTCTTT; CDR3aa: CASSEPLDGTEAFF
v_gene: TRBV5-6; len: 14; abundance: few; d_gene: -; j_gene: TRBJ2-5; CDR3nt: TGTGCCAGCAGCTTTTGGCAAGGACAAGAGACCCAGTACTTC; CDR3aa: CASSFWQGQETQYF
v_gene: TRBV3-1; len: 15; abundance: medium-sized; d_gene: TRBD2; j_gene: TRBJ2-7; CDR3nt: TGTGCCAGCGTCCGGGGGACTAGCATAGACTGCGAGCAGTACTTC; CDR3aa: CASVRGTSIDCEQYF
v_gene: TRBV12-3/TRBV12-4; len: 15; abundance: -; d_gene: -; j_gene: TRBJ2-3; CDR3nt: TGTGCCAGCAGTTTACAGGGCACTAGCACAGATACGCAGTATTTT; CDR3aa: CASSLQGTSTDTQYF
v_gene: TRBV20-1; len: 15; abundance: -; d_gene: TRBD2; j_gene: TRBJ2-5; CDR3nt: TGCAGTGCTTCTCGGGGTAGCGGGGAGATAGAGACCCAGTACTTC; CDR3aa: CSASRGSGEIETQYF
v_gene: TRBV28; len: 13; abundance: many; d_gene: -; j_gene: TRBJ2-7; CDR3nt: TGTGCCAGCAGTCCTCGTCTTAGCTACGAGCAGTACTTC; CDR3aa: CASSPRLSYEQYF
v_gene: TRBV5-1; len: 15; abundance: -; d_gene: -; j_gene: TRBJ2-7; CDR3nt: TGCGCCAGCAGCCGGACCCGACAAGGATACTACGAGCAGTACTTC; CDR3aa: CASSRTRQGYYEQYF
v_gene: TRBV11-3; len: 13; abundance: many; d_gene: -; j_gene: TRBJ2-7; CDR3nt: TGTGCCAGCAGCCTACACGGCCGGGACGAGCAGTACTTC; CDR3aa: CASSLHGRDEQYF
v_gene: TRBV7-6; len: 15; abundance: many; d_gene: -; j_gene: TRBJ2-5; CDR3nt: TGTGCCAGCAGCTCCGTCCCCTCGGGAACAGAGACCCAGTACTTC; CDR3aa: CASSSVPSGTETQYF
v_gene: TRBV9; len: 15; abundance: -; d_gene: -; j_gene: TRBJ2-7; CDR3nt: TGTGCCAGCAGCGTAGGGTGGGACCCATCCTACGAGCAGTACTTC; CDR3aa: CASSVGWDPSYEQYF
v_gene: TRBV5-1; len: 15; abundance: -; d_gene: -; j_gene: TRBJ2-7; CDR3nt: TGCGCCAGCAGCTTCAACGATAGGAGCTCCTACGAGCAGTACTTC; CDR3aa: CASSFNDRSSYEQYF
v_gene: TRBV28; len: 14; abundance: many; d_gene: -; j_gene: TRBJ2-2; CDR3nt: TGTGCCAGCAGACCCGAGACAGGTACCGGGGAGCTGTTTTTT; CDR3aa: CASRPETGTGELFF
v_gene: TRBV9; len: 13; abundance: many; d_gene: -; j_gene: TRBJ1-1; CDR3nt: TGTGCCAGCAGCGTAGACCTAAACACTGAAGCTTTCTTT; CDR3aa: CASSVDLNTEAFF
v_gene: TRBV29-1; len: 11; abundance: -; d_gene: -; j_gene: TRBJ2-7; CDR3nt: TGCAGCGTTGTAATCACAGGCGAGCAGTACTTC; CDR3aa: CSVVITGEQYF
v_gene: TRBV7-6; len: 18; abundance: -; d_gene: -; j_gene: TRBJ2-6; CDR3nt: TGTGCCAGCAGCTTATTGGGCTCGCCAGTTTCTGGGGCCAACGTCCTGACTTTC; CDR3aa: CASSLLGSPVSGANVLTF
v_gene: TRBV28; len: 14; abundance: -; d_gene: TRBD1; j_gene: TRBJ1-1; CDR3nt: TGTGCCAGCAGTTTATGGGAAACAGGGGCTGAAGCTTTCTTT; CDR3aa: CASSLWETGAEAFF
v_gene: TRBV6-2/TRBV6-3; len: 12; abundance: -; d_gene: -; j_gene: TRBJ1-2; CDR3nt: TGTGCCAGCAGTTATATGGAGTATGGCTACACCTTC; CDR3aa: CASSYMEYGYTF
v_gene: TRBV19; len: 15; abundance: -; d_gene: TRBD2; j_gene: TRBJ2-1; CDR3nt: TGTGCCAGTAGTCGAGGGAGGGCCGGCGATGCTGAGCAGTTCTTC; CDR3aa: CASSRGRAGDAEQFF
v_gene: TRBV30; len: 12; abundance: many; d_gene: -; j_gene: TRBJ1-6; CDR3nt: TGTGCCTGCGTTACAGGGAATTCACCCCTCCACTTT; CDR3aa: CACVTGNSPLHF
v_gene: TRBV14; len: 13; abundance: -; d_gene: -; j_gene: TRBJ2-2; CDR3nt: TGTGCCAGCAGACCGGGAGTTACCGGGGAGCTGTTTTTT; CDR3aa: CASRPGVTGELFF
v_gene: TRBV4-3; len: 15; abundance: few; d_gene: -; j_gene: TRBJ1-5; CDR3nt: TGCGCCAGCAGCCAAGATGACAGCCCCAATCAGCCCCAGCATTTT; CDR3aa: CASSQDDSPNQPQHF
v_gene: TRBV4-2; len: 13; abundance: -; d_gene: -; j_gene: TRBJ2-7; CDR3nt: TGTGCCAGCAGCCAAGTCCAAGGCAGGGAGCAGTACTTC; CDR3aa: CASSQVQGREQYF
v_gene: TRBV7-2; len: 16; abundance: many; d_gene: TRBD1; j_gene: TRBJ1-3; CDR3nt: TGTGCCAGCAGCAGTCAGACAGGGGACTCTGGAAACACCATATATTTT; CDR3aa: CASSSQTGDSGNTIYF
v_gene: TRBV4-1; len: 12; abundance: -; d_gene: -; j_gene: TRBJ2-3; CDR3nt: TGCGCCAGCAGCCACCCATACGGGGCGCAGTATTTT; CDR3aa: CASSHPYGAQYF
v_gene: TRBV18; len: 15; abundance: -; d_gene: -; j_gene: TRBJ1-3; CDR3nt: TGTGCCAGCTCGACCAGTGCCGTCTCTGGAAACACCATATATTTT; CDR3aa: CASSTSAVSGNTIYF
v_gene: TRBV28; len: 18; abundance: many; d_gene: TRBD1; j_gene: TRBJ1-2; CDR3nt: TGTGCCAGCAGTCCCCCACTCCGGACAGGGACGCCCCCAAATGGCTACACCTTC; CDR3aa: CASSPPLRTGTPPNGYTF
v_gene: TRBV28; len: 15; abundance: -; d_gene: TRBD1; j_gene: TRBJ2-7; CDR3nt: TGTGCCAGCAGTTTAGGGGCCGACAGGGGGTACGAGCAGTACTTC; CDR3aa: CASSLGADRGYEQYF
v_gene: TRBV7-7; len: 14; abundance: -; d_gene: -; j_gene: TRBJ1-3; CDR3nt: TGTGCTAGCAGCTTAGTCAGGTCTGGAAACACCATATATTTT; CDR3aa: CASSLVRSGNTIYF
v_gene: TRBV6-9; len: 16; abundance: -; d_gene: TRBD2; j_gene: TRBJ2-7; CDR3nt: TGTGCCAGCAGTTATATGCGGCTAGCGGGAGCCCACGAGCAGTACTTC; CDR3aa: CASSYMRLAGAHEQYF
v_gene: TRBV5-1; len: 16; abundance: -; d_gene: TRBD1; j_gene: TRBJ2-2; CDR3nt: TGCGCCAGCAGCGTAGCCGGGACAGGGAACACCGGGGAGCTGTTTTTT; CDR3aa: CASSVAGTGNTGELFF
v_gene: TRBV7-2; len: 15; abundance: few; d_gene: -; j_gene: TRBJ2-7; CDR3nt: TGTGCCAGCAGCTTAGGAGAAGGCCTCTCCTACGAGCAGTACTTC; CDR3aa: CASSLGEGLSYEQYF
v_gene: TRBV19; len: 15; abundance: -; d_gene: TRBD1; j_gene: TRBJ1-5; CDR3nt: TGTGCCAGTAGACAGGGGGAGTATAGCAATCAGCCCCAGCATTTT; CDR3aa: CASRQGEYSNQPQHF
v_gene: TRBV29-1; len: 11; abundance: few; d_gene: TRBD2; j_gene: TRBJ2-5; CDR3nt: TGCAGCGTGGAAGGGGAGGGGACCCAGTACTTC; CDR3aa: CSVEGEGTQYF
v_gene: TRBV20-1; len: 12; abundance: many; d_gene: -; j_gene: TRBJ2-7; CDR3nt: TGCAGTGCTAGACAACCCAGCCTCGAGCAGTACTTC; CDR3aa: CSARQPSLEQYF
v_gene: TRBV19; len: 14; abundance: -; d_gene: -; j_gene: TRBJ2-7; CDR3nt: TGTGCCAGTAGCCGAGACACTCCTTCCTACGAGCAGTACTTC; CDR3aa: CASSRDTPSYEQYF
v_gene: TRBV18; len: 15; abundance: -; d_gene: TRBD1; j_gene: TRBJ1-4; CDR3nt: TGTGCCAGCTCACCGGGGACAGGGACTAATGAAAAACTGTTTTTT; CDR3aa: CASSPGTGTNEKLFF
v_gene: TRBV6-1; len: 14; abundance: -; d_gene: -; j_gene: TRBJ2-5; CDR3nt: TGTGCCAGCACTCCGGACAGCAACCAAGAGACCCAGTACTTC; CDR3aa: CASTPDSNQETQYF
v_gene: TRBV7-2; len: 16; abundance: few; d_gene: -; j_gene: TRBJ2-7; CDR3nt: TGTGCCAGCAGCTTAGGGGTAGTCCCAGGGCCCTACGAGCAGTACTTC; CDR3aa: CASSLGVVPGPYEQYF
v_gene: TRBV7-8; len: 15; abundance: few; d_gene: TRBD1; j_gene: TRBJ2-7; CDR3nt: TGTGCCAGCAGCTTTGGTGGGACAGGGGGCTACGAGCAGTACTTC; CDR3aa: CASSFGGTGGYEQYF
v_gene: TRBV6-1; len: 13; abundance: -; d_gene: -; j_gene: TRBJ1-5; CDR3nt: TGTGCCAGCAGTAACAGGGTTTGGCAGCCCCAGCATTTT; CDR3aa: CASSNRVWQPQHF
v_gene: TRBV25-1; len: 13; abundance: few; d_gene: -; j_gene: TRBJ1-5; CDR3nt: TGTGCCAGCAGTGACATCAGCAATCAGCCCCAGCATTTT; CDR3aa: CASSDISNQPQHF
v_gene: TRBV11-2; len: 15; abundance: -; d_gene: -; j_gene: TRBJ1-6; CDR3nt: TGTGCCAGCAGAGATCGGGACCGAGATAATTCACCCCTCCACTTT; CDR3aa: CASRDRDRDNSPLHF
v_gene: TRBV29-1; len: 13; abundance: few; d_gene: -; j_gene: TRBJ2-5; CDR3nt: TGCAGCCTTAGGGTAGGCGGTGCGGAGACCCAGTACTTC; CDR3aa: CSLRVGGAETQYF
v_gene: TRBV7-8; len: 19; abundance: many; d_gene: TRBD2; j_gene: TRBJ2-7; CDR3nt: TGTGCCAGCAGCTTTGGGCCGGGACTAGCGGGAGGAAGCTCCTACGAGCAGTACTTC; CDR3aa: CASSFGPGLAGGSSYEQYF
v_gene: TRBV6-2/TRBV6-3; len: 15; abundance: many; d_gene: -; j_gene: TRBJ2-7; CDR3nt: TGTGCCAGCAGTTACCCGGGACTCGATACCTACGAGCAGTACTTC; CDR3aa: CASSYPGLDTYEQYF
v_gene: TRBV7-9; len: 12; abundance: -; d_gene: -; j_gene: TRBJ1-5; CDR3nt: TGTGCCAGCCAGGGAGACAATCAGCCCCAGCATTTT; CDR3aa: CASQGDNQPQHF
v_gene: TRBV18; len: 16; abundance: -; d_gene: -; j_gene: TRBJ2-2; CDR3nt: TGTGCCAGCTCACCTCTTTGGAGGCTTGACACCGGGGAGCTGTTTTTT; CDR3aa: CASSPLWRLDTGELFF
v_gene: TRBV3-1; len: 13; abundance: -; d_gene: -; j_gene: TRBJ1-2; CDR3nt: TGTGCCAGCAGCCCCGAAGCGGGGAATGGCTACACCTTC; CDR3aa: CASSPEAGNGYTF